The next 31 T cell receptor delta chains were all read from a single sample in a study of γδ T cells in repeated Plasmodium falciparum infection. TCRdb re-called the multiplex PCR reads using CATT. The sample yields about 89,000 delta-chain clones, around 1.4% seen once. Bulk repertoires came from Vgamma9/Vdelta2+ or Vdelta2-negative gammadelta T cells flow-sorted from PBMC. The sequencing sample was made of gamma-delta T cells from blood. Source of these receptors: a pool of human donors (malaria-infected and uninfected, not separated).

The sample holds a few counts of this clone. The protein recorded in TCRdb matches a much larger clone and deviates from this DNA's translation at residue 4, suggesting a read error; the protein here is obtained by translating the DNA. The V gene is TRDV2, the J gene TRDJ3, with 12 bases fitting TRDD3. TCRdb leaves out the J gene; it was filled in here by matching the DNA to germline. The germline V gene has CDR1 GEAIGNYY and CDR2 EKD. V gave up 7 bases and J gave up 0 bases; unmatched junction bases: 6. This CDR3 is 18 amino acids long. In DNA, the CDR3 is TGTGCCTGGGCCACTGGGGGATACCCCTCCTGGGACACCCGACAGATGTTTTTC. This codes for CAWATGGYPSWDTRQMFF.

This clone showed up just a few times. TCRdb's protein, taken from a much larger clone, differs from this DNA's translation at residue 9, likely owing to a read error; the protein displayed comes from the DNA. The chain is built from TRDV1 and TRDJ1; either TRDD2 or TRDD3 may fit D (5 bases each). No J gene was available from TCRdb, and it was assigned here by a germline match of the DNA. The V end lost 1 base, the J end lost 0 bases, and 39 bases lay between the germline ends. The CDR3 has 25 amino acids. Germline CDR1 TSWWSYY, CDR2 QGS. This CDR3 is CALGEHVEPTGGIKRSPRYTDKLIF. The DNA for the CDR3 is TGTGCTCTTGGGGAACACGTCGAGCCTACGGGGGGTATAAAAAGGTCACCTAGATACACCGATAAACTCATCTTT.

On this clone itself: A far larger clone is off by one base, so a read error is likely. This same CDR3 is encoded by further DNA sequences in the sample. This chain links TRDV1 with TRDJ1; D call uncertain. This CDR3 region has 13 residues. The germline gives CDR1 TSWWSYY, CDR2 QGS. The DNA for the CDR3 is TGTGCTCTTGTAGGTAGGGCCACCGATAAGCTCATCTTT. Its translation is CALVGRATDKLIF.

This clone was seen only a few times. A far larger clone differs by one base, so this is likely a read error. In the same sample, other DNA sequences code for this CDR3. With the J gene uncalled, the V gene is TRDV2. This CDR3 comprises 16 residues. Germline CDR1 GEAIGNYY, CDR2 EKD. CDR3 DNA sequence: TGTGCCTGTGCCAATCGGAGGTCGAAGTACACCGATAAACTCATCTTC. Translated: CACANRRSKYTDKLIF.

This clone was detected a few times. The protein given by TCRdb reflects a much larger clone and differs at residue 13 from this DNA's translation, likely from a read error; the protein shown is the DNA's translation. The chain employs TRDV1 and TRDJ1, with TRDD2 as a possible D gene (6 bases). The J gene was missing in TCRdb and was found by matching the end of the DNA to germline. V lost 4 bases to trimming and J lost 0 bases, with 30 bases between them. The CDR3 spans 21 residues. Germline values: CDR1 TSWWSYY, CDR2 QGS. The CDR3 DNA reads as TGTGCTCTTGGGGGGCACAGAGGTCCTACGCCCTGGGAAGAGTACACCGATAAACTCATCTTT. This sequence encodes CALGGHRGPTPWEEYTDKLIF.

On this clone itself: The protein held in TCRdb is that of a much larger clone and does not match this DNA's translation at residues 5 and 11, likely because of a read error; the protein shown is translated from the DNA. The chain recombines TRDV1 with TRDJ1; D remains unclear. Between the trimmed V and J ends, which lost 5 bases and 10 bases, there was a span of 20 bases. CDR3 size: 14 residues. Per germline, CDR1 TSWWSYY and CDR2 QGS. This CDR3 is CALGMRPPGSRLIF. CDR3 in DNA: TGTGCTCTTGGGATGCGCCCCCCCGGCTCCAGACTCATCTTT.

There are many counts of this clone. The same CDR3 is also encoded by other DNA sequences in this sample. This chain uses TRDV1 with TRDJ1; possible D gene TRDD3, 6 bases. There are 20 residues in the CDR3. The ends were cut back, 1 base at V and 7 bases at J, with 31 bases in the middle. Germline values: CDR1 TSWWSYY, CDR2 QGS. The CDR3 DNA is TGTGCTCTTGGGGAACGCCCTGCACTATCTTTTTGGGGGTGTTCTGGTAAACTCATCTTT. Protein sequence: CALGERPALSFWGCSGKLIF.

Worth noting for this clone: TCRdb's protein for this DNA is that of a much larger clone and differs from the translation at residue 9, likely a read error; the protein shown is the DNA translation. The chain is built from TRDV2 and TRDJ1, with D maybe TRDD2 (6 bases). The CDR3 spans 14 residues. The ends were cut back, 4 bases at V and 4 bases at J, with 15 bases in the middle. The germline V gene encodes CDR1 GEAIGNYY and CDR2 EKD. The CDR3 DNA sequence: TGTGCCTGTGAGAGGCCTTCCCCTAACGATAAACTCATCTTT. Translation: CACERPSPNDKLIF.

This clone was picked up a small number of times. A far larger clone is only one base removed, so a read error is likely. Other DNA sequences within the sample encode an identical CDR3. In DNA form, the CDR3 reads TGTGCTCTTGGGGAACCTTCCTTCCGAACCCTAACCGGGGGATCGTACACCGATAAACTCATCTTT. This encodes CALGEPSFRTLTGGSYTDKLIF. This sequence joins TRDV1 and TRDJ1, with a possible D match to TRDD3 (7 bases). Because TCRdb records no J gene, it was assigned here through a match of the DNA to germline. CDR3 length: 22 amino acids. Germline loops: CDR1 TSWWSYY, CDR2 QGS. V gave up 1 base and J gave up 0 bases, with 30 bases separating them.

A few counts support this clone. The mismatch at residue 4 between this DNA's translation and the TCRdb protein of a much larger clone likely reflects a read error; the protein shown is translated from the DNA. The chain has TRDV2 and TRDJ3; 8 bases line up with TRDD2. TCRdb does not report a J gene; here it was assigned by matching the DNA to germline references. Germline trimming cut 5 bases from V and 0 bases from J; bases unmatched to any gene: 23. The CDR3 runs 23 residues. Germline-derived CDR1 and CDR2 are GEAIGNYY and EKD. The CDR3 region is CACGDGGLPSRGTSSWDTRQMFF. As DNA, the CDR3 is TGTGCCTGTGGCGATGGGGGCCTTCCTAGCCGGGGGACGAGCTCCTGGGACACCCGACAGATGTTTTTC.

A word on this clone: TCRdb pairs this DNA with a much larger clone's protein that differs at residue 15, likely a read error; the protein shown was translated from the DNA. J is TRDJ1 and V is TRDV1; TRDD3 matches 10 bases. No J gene is reported in TCRdb; it was inferred here by comparing the DNA with germline. The CDR3 runs 21 residues. J gave up 1 base and V 2 bases, and 19 bases lay outside the gene matches. CDR1 and CDR2 from the germline V gene are TSWWSYY and QGS. The CDR3 sequence: CALGECHLDRGGYGCTDKLIF. CDR3 bases: TGTGCTCTTGGGGAATGCCACCTAGACCGCGGGGGATACGGGTGCACCGATAAACTCATCTTT.

A note on this clone: TCRdb pairs this DNA with a much larger clone's protein that differs at residue 11, likely a read error; the protein shown was translated from the DNA. The J gene is TRDJ1, the V gene TRDV1; TRDD3 matches 12 bases. TCRdb does not report a J gene; here it was assigned by matching the DNA to germline references. The germline V gene has CDR1 TSWWSYY and CDR2 QGS. CDR3 length: 21 amino acids. Trimming took 5 bases from V and 6 from J; bases not matched to a gene: 25. The CDR3 DNA sequence: TGTGCTCTTGGGTCAAACCAGGGGGCAATCCCACGTCTGGGGGATACGAATAAACTCATCTTT. Translating gives CALGSNQGAIPRLGDTNKLIF.

This clone was seen repeatedly, ten times or more. CDR3 protein: CALGPRRWGGLALTAQLFF. In DNA form, the CDR3 reads TGTGCTCTTGGGCCACGACGCTGGGGGGGGCTAGCTTTGACAGCACAACTCTTCTTT. The gene calls are TRDV1 and TRDJ2; 7 bases agree with TRDD3. TCRdb is silent on the J gene; assignment here came from matching the DNA to germline. The CDR3 runs to 19 residues. The V gene's germline CDR1 is TSWWSYY and CDR2 QGS. The J segment lost 0 bases and the V segment lost 5 bases, leaving 15 bases of the junction unmatched.

This clone occurred a few times. A far larger clone is a single base away, which makes a read error likely. This CDR3 is also generated by other DNA sequences in the sample. J is TRDJ1 and V is TRDV1; either TRDD2 or TRDD3 may fit D (5 bases each). Matching the DNA to germline supplied the J gene, which TCRdb does not give. Trimming pared 2 bases from V and 2 bases from J, leaving 33 bases between. Looked up from germline, CDR1 is TSWWSYY and CDR2 is QGS. The CDR3 loop spans 22 amino acids. The CDR3 DNA reads as TGTGCTCTTGGGGAAAGTCTACTTGACCTACTCCATGGGGACGTGGGTACCGATAAACTCATCTTT. Protein: CALGESLLDLLHGDVGTDKLIF.

In its sample, this clone was seen a few times. The protein recorded in TCRdb matches a much larger clone and deviates from this DNA's translation at residue 4, suggesting a read error; the protein here is obtained by translating the DNA. The V gene is TRDV2, the J gene TRDJ1; no definite D call. Germline matching of the DNA provided the J gene here, since TCRdb leaves it blank. This CDR3 contains 15 residues. Per the germline V gene, CDR1 is GEAIGNYY and CDR2 is EKD. The CDR3 loop reads CACGTGAAYTDKLIF. The CDR3 DNA reads TGTGCCTGTGGCACCGGAGCCGCGTACACCGATAAACTCATCTTT.

This clone was found a few times. A far larger clone is just one base off, so this is likely a read error. The sample carries other DNA sequences with the same CDR3. The V and J genes are TRAV38-2/DV8 and TRDJ1, with 13 bases lining up with TRDD3. The J gene, not given by TCRdb, was assigned here from a germline match of the nucleotide sequence. The V gene's germline CDR1 is TSESDYY and CDR2 QEAYKQQN. The length of the CDR3 is 17 residues. This CDR3 is CALYPLTGGYGTDKLIF. For the CDR3, the DNA is TGCGCCCTATACCCCCTTACTGGGGGATACGGCACCGATAAACTCATCTTT.

About this clone: For this DNA, TCRdb reports the protein of a much larger clone, which diverges at residue 19, most likely from a read error; the protein presented here is translated directly from the DNA. J gene calling gave no result, while the V gene is TRDV2; the table's TRDD3 call for D was not verified on the DNA. The CDR3 covers 21 residues. The germline gives CDR1 GEAIGNYY, CDR2 EKD. Written as DNA, the CDR3 is TGTGCCTGTGACACCGTGAAGGCTAGTCCTGGGGGATACAAAGAAACCGATAAACCCATCTTT. It yields the protein CACDTVKASPGGYKETDKPIF.

On this clone: A read error likely explains this, since a far larger clone differs by one base. The sample holds other DNA sequences that translate to the same CDR3. The chain uses TRDV1 and TRDJ1; TRDD2 agrees at 8 bases. The J gene, left out of TCRdb, was set here by checking the DNA against germline. Germline CDR1 TSWWSYY, CDR2 QGS. The J segment lost 0 bases and the V segment lost 5 bases, leaving 29 bases of the junction unmatched. The CDR3 contains 23 residues. The CDR3 bases are TGTGCTCTTGGGAGAACCAGGGCTTCCTACGTCCAACTAGGGGTTCTACACACCGATAAACTCATCTTT. Translated, it gives CALGRTRASYVQLGVLHTDKLIF.

This clone was counted ten times or more. The TCRdb protein, from a much larger clone, departs from this DNA's translation at residue 7, likely by read error; the protein shown derives from the DNA. The V call is TRDV2, the J call TRDJ2, with 13 positions matching TRDD3. The germline V gene has CDR1 GEAIGNYY and CDR2 EKD. Losses at the gene ends were 3 bases for V and 5 bases for J; bases not matched to a gene: 17. The CDR3 covers 20 residues. The CDR3 spells CACDPVHPSTGGYGTAQLFF. For the CDR3, the DNA is TGTGCCTGTGACCCTGTACATCCCAGTACTGGGGGATACGGCACAGCACAACTCTTCTTT.

This clone was picked up a small number of times. The protein TCRdb gives is from a much larger clone and does not agree with this DNA's translation at residue 14, likely a read error; the protein shown here comes from the DNA. The chain is built from TRDV1 and TRDJ1; 9 positions agree with TRDD3. TCRdb does not report a J gene; here it was assigned by matching the DNA to germline references. Germline assignment: CDR1 TSWWSYY and CDR2 QGS. The CDR3 is 21 amino acids. The V and J ends lost 2 bases and 0 bases, in that order; junction bases with no gene match: 19. CDR3 sequence (DNA): TGTGCTCTTGGGGAATGCCACCTAGACCGCGGGGGATACAGGTACACCGATAAACTCATCTTT. This gives the protein CALGECHLDRGGYRYTDKLIF.

A note on this clone: A far larger clone is only one base removed, so a read error is likely. Additional DNA sequences in this sample encode the identical CDR3. This rearrangement joins TRDV1 to TRDJ1, with TRDD2 identical over 7 bases. The J gene is absent in TCRdb and was assigned here via DNA matching to germline. The CDR3 is 20 residues long. The germline V gene encodes CDR1 TSWWSYY and CDR2 QGS. CDR3 residues: CALGESLPFLRAGGPDKLIF. The CDR3, as DNA: TGCGCTCTTGGGGAATCCTTACCTTTCCTACGGGCCGGGGGCCCCGATAAACTCATCTTT.

Worth noting for this clone: The protein given by TCRdb reflects a much larger clone and differs at residue 10 from this DNA's translation, likely from a read error; the protein shown is the DNA's translation. V gene TRDV2 combines with J gene TRDJ3, with 11 nucleotides matching TRDD3. No J segment appears in TCRdb, so it was assigned here by matching the sequence to germline. The trim removed 3 bases at V and 1 base at J, leaving 13 bases unmatched. The CDR3 totals 21 residues. The germline V gene encodes CDR1 GEAIGNYY and CDR2 EKD. CDR3 DNA sequence: TGTGCCTGTGACGAGGTACTGGGGGATATGCCCCGTTCCTGGGACACCCGACAGATGTTTTTC. Translating it yields CACDEVLGDMPRSWDTRQMFF.

The sample holds many counts of this clone. A far larger clone is one nucleotide away, so this likely arose from a read error. Other nucleotide sequences from this sample produce the same CDR3. This chain links TRDV2 with TRDJ1; 7 bases map to TRDD3. The CDR3 is 14 amino acids. The trim removed 3 bases at V and 0 bases at J, leaving 3 bases unmatched. CDR1 and CDR2 from the germline V gene are GEAIGNYY and EKD. DNA of the CDR3: TGTGCCTGTGACCCTGGGGGTTACACCGATAAACTCATCTTT. It encodes CACDPGGYTDKLIF.

A few counts support this clone. The protein TCRdb lists belongs to a much larger clone and differs from this DNA's translation at residue 13, which points to a read error; the protein shown is made from the DNA. As DNA, the CDR3 is TGTGCCTGTGACACCGGCTACTGGGGGATACAACCCGGTAAACTCATCTTT. Protein: CACDTGYWGIQPGKLIF. V and J are TRDV2 and TRDJ1; 12 nucleotides match TRDD3. No J gene was available from TCRdb, and it was assigned here by a germline match of the DNA. V trimming: 0 bases; J trimming: 7 bases; junction bases outside the gene matches: 11. Germline CDR1 reads GEAIGNYY; CDR2 reads EKD. The CDR3 runs to 17 residues.

This clone was seen at least ten times. This DNA's translation differs at residue 4 from TCRdb's protein, which comes from a much larger clone; a read error is likely, and the protein shown is translated from the DNA. The chain links TRDV2 to TRDJ1; 7 nucleotides align to TRDD3. No J gene was available from TCRdb, and it was assigned here by a germline match of the DNA. CDR3 size: 17 residues. V lost 5 bases to trimming and J lost 4 bases; unmatched junction nucleotides: 18. Germline loops: CDR1 GEAIGNYY, CDR2 EKD. CDR3: CACVTQYWGRDDDKLIF. As DNA, the CDR3 is TGTGCCTGTGTCACTCAATACTGGGGCAGAGACGACGATAAACTCATCTTT.

This clone was recorded many times. The chain is built from TRDV1 and TRDJ1; 11 bases align to TRDD3. The CDR3 spans 18 residues. Germline CDR1 and CDR2: TSWWSYY and QGS. The J segment lost 1 base and the V segment lost 2 bases, leaving 9 bases of the junction unmatched. The CDR3 is CALGEEMVGDTGTDKLIF. CDR3 in DNA: TGTGCTCTTGGGGAAGAGATGGTGGGGGATACGGGCACCGATAAACTCATCTTT.

This clone has a handful of counts. The protein TCRdb lists belongs to a much larger clone and differs from this DNA's translation at residue 13, which points to a read error; the protein shown is made from the DNA. The rearrangement links TRDV2 to TRDJ3, with TRDD3 identical over 8 bases. The J gene, missing from TCRdb, was assigned here through DNA to germline matching. The V segment lost 3 bases and the J segment 0 bases; nucleotides outside the gene matches: 18. Germline V gives CDR1 GEAIGNYY, CDR2 EKD. The CDR3 has 22 residues. CDR3 in amino acids: CACDSGAFTGGPNSWDTRQMFF. CDR3 nucleotides: TGTGCCTGTGACTCCGGCGCGTTTACTGGGGGCCCGAACTCCTGGGACACCCGACAGATGTTTTTC.

This clone is classed as medium-sized. Other DNA sequences from this sample encode an identical CDR3 as well. The chain recombines TRDV2 with TRDJ1; possibly TRDD3 for D (5 bases). Deletions cut 5 bases from V and 0 bases from J, with 21 bases between. Looked up from germline, CDR1 is GEAIGNYY and CDR2 is EKD. The CDR3 has 17 amino acids. The CDR3 DNA sequence: TGTGCCTGTGGGGCCTTTAGGGGACGGGAGTACACCGATAAACTCATCTTT. This gives the protein CACGAFRGREYTDKLIF.

This clone was seen many times. TCRdb lists the protein of a much larger clone for this DNA, which differs at residue 4, so this is likely a read error; the protein given here is translated from the DNA itself. This rearrangement joins TRDV1 to TRDJ1; a possible D gene is TRDD3 (5 bases). This CDR3 region has 18 residues. Germline V gene data show CDR1 as TSWWSYY and CDR2 as QGS. Here the CDR3 reads CALEEVGGIPSYTDKLIF. The CDR3 nucleotides are TGTGCTCTTGAGGAAGTGGGAGGGATCCCATCCTACACCGATAAACTCATCTTT.

This clone was found many times. The sample carries other DNA sequences with the same CDR3. V gene TRDV2 combines with J gene TRDJ1, with D possibly matching TRDD3 (5 bases). The germline V and J ends were trimmed by 0 bases and 7 bases, with 17 bases remaining between them. The germline V gene encodes CDR1 GEAIGNYY and CDR2 EKD. CDR3 length: 15 amino acids. Here the CDR3 DNA reads TGTGCCTGTGACACCGTAGGGAGAAAAGGGGGTAAACTCATCTTT. Protein sequence: CACDTVGRKGGKLIF.

This clone was seen only a few times. TCRdb pairs this DNA with a much larger clone's protein that differs at residue 16, likely a read error; the protein shown was translated from the DNA. V is TRDV2 and J is TRDJ1; 11 bases agree with TRDD3. The J gene is not listed in TCRdb, so it was assigned here from a DNA match to germline. The germline gives CDR1 GEAIGNYY, CDR2 EKD. The CDR3 runs 20 residues. The CDR3 DNA sequence: TGTGCCTGTGACACCGTTTCTGGGGGATACAAAGCCCCGTACACCGAAAAACTCATCTTT. It encodes CACDTVSGGYKAPYTEKLIF.